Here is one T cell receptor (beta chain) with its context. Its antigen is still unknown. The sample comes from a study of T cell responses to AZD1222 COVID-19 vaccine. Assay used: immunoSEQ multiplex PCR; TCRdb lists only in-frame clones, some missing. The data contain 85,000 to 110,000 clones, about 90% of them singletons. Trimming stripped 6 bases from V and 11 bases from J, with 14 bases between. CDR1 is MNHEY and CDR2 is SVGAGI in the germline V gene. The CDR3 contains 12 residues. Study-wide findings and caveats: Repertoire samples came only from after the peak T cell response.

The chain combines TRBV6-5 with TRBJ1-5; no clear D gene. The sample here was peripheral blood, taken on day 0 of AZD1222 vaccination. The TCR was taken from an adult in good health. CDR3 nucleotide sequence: TGTGCCAGCAGCACGGTGGGTAGGGCCCAGCATTTT. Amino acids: CASSTVGRAQHF.